The rows below give T cell receptor beta chains drawn from one sample of a study of cytomegalovirus exposure and HLA in healthy donors. Method: immunoSEQ multiplex PCR; TCRdb's copy keeps in-frame clones and lacks some. This repertoire shows about 200,000 clones, roughly 80% found once; its top ten account for roughly a sixth. Sequenced input: PBMCs. The source of these receptors is a man aged 35-49 years in good health and CMV-seronegative. Both conserved end residues are part of each CDR3. Each record gives: CDR3 protein, CDR3 DNA, clone size, D gene, V gene, J gene. D genes are given only for firm matches. Rows give clone size only sometimes, using once, few, many, or a class for an expanded clone.

CDR3: CASSLSTKNNEQFF; DNA: TGTGCCAGCAGCTTGTCGACAAAAAACAATGAGCAGTTCTTC; size: once; D: NA; V: TRBV7-9; J: TRBJ2-1
CDR3: CASSTDTNYGYTF; DNA: TGTGCCAGCAGCACGGACACAAACTATGGCTACACCTTC; size: NA; D: NA; V: TRBV11-2; J: TRBJ1-2
CDR3: CASRSRGDTQYF; DNA: TGTGCCAGCAGGTCTAGAGGAGATACGCAGTATTTT; size: NA; D: NA; V: TRBV6-5; J: TRBJ2-3
CDR3: CATSPKTGYTGELFF; DNA: TGTGCCACCAGCCCCAAAACAGGATACACCGGGGAGCTGTTTTTT; size: few; D: NA; V: TRBV15; J: TRBJ2-2
CDR3: CASSFQGINYGYTF; DNA: TGTGCCAGCAGCTTTCAGGGGATAAACTATGGCTACACCTTC; size: NA; D: NA; V: TRBV12-1; J: TRBJ1-2
CDR3: CASSQQGSNQPQHF; DNA: TGTGCCAGCAGCCAACAGGGTAGCAATCAGCCCCAGCATTTT; size: NA; D: NA; V: TRBV9; J: TRBJ1-5
CDR3: CSLGAGGPLNTEAFF; DNA: TGCAGCCTTGGGGCGGGAGGGCCTCTGAACACTGAAGCTTTCTTT; size: NA; D: NA; V: TRBV29-1; J: TRBJ1-1
CDR3: CASSLESSGTGELFF; DNA: TGTGCCAGCAGCTTAGAGAGTAGCGGAACCGGGGAGCTGTTTTTT; size: NA; D: NA; V: TRBV11-2; J: TRBJ2-2
CDR3: CASSQGKGLLGSPLHF; DNA: TGTGCCAGCAGCCAAGGAAAGGGACTGCTGGGATCACCCCTCCACTTT; size: NA; D: NA; V: TRBV14; J: TRBJ1-6
CDR3: CASSTTNAGTGADTQYF; DNA: TGTGCCAGCAGCACGACAAACGCCGGGACGGGAGCAGATACGCAGTATTTT; size: once; D: NA; V: TRBV9; J: TRBJ2-3
CDR3: CATSRGGGQGMNEQFF; DNA: TGTGCCACCAGCAGAGGGGGCGGACAGGGAATGAATGAGCAGTTCTTC; size: NA; D: TRBD1; V: TRBV15; J: TRBJ2-1
CDR3: CASSPWAGAVQNEQYF; DNA: TGTGCCAGCAGCCCTTGGGCTGGGGCCGTTCAGAACGAGCAGTACTTC; size: NA; D: NA; V: TRBV27; J: TRBJ2-7
CDR3: CASSFREGQNTQAFF; DNA: TGTGCCAGCAGCTTTCGGGAGGGACAGAACACTCAAGCTTTCTTT; size: NA; D: TRBD1; V: TRBV5-4; J: TRBJ1-1
CDR3: CASSVGSYSGLTDTQYF; DNA: TGTGCCAGCAGCGTAGGCTCTTATAGCGGGCTCACAGATACGCAGTATTTT; size: NA; D: TRBD2; V: TRBV9; J: TRBJ2-3
CDR3: CASSLDPRGGHGDTQYF; DNA: TGTGCCAGCAGCTTAGATCCCCGCGGGGGCCATGGAGATACGCAGTATTTT; size: NA; D: NA; V: TRBV11-2; J: TRBJ2-3
CDR3: CASSIEQRGRQFF; DNA: TGTGCCAGTAGTATAGAACAGCGGGGTAGGCAGTTCTTC; size: NA; D: TRBD2; V: TRBV19; J: TRBJ2-1
CDR3: CASSPEGLAGTGELFF; DNA: TGTGCCAGCAGCCCGGAAGGACTAGCGGGAACCGGGGAGCTGTTTTTT; size: NA; D: TRBD2; V: TRBV11-3; J: TRBJ2-2
CDR3: CASSQDRRGVRYGYTF; DNA: TGTGCCAGCAGCCAAGATCGGCGGGGGGTTCGGTATGGCTACACCTTC; size: NA; D: NA; V: TRBV4-2; J: TRBJ1-2
CDR3: CASSLGTAEAFF; DNA: TGTGCCAGCAGCTTAGGGACAGCAGAAGCTTTCTTT; size: few; D: NA; V: TRBV7-2; J: TRBJ1-1
CDR3: CASSTTGNPTHEQYF; DNA: TGTGCCAGTAGTACTACAGGGAATCCCACCCACGAGCAGTACTTC; size: NA; D: NA; V: TRBV19; J: TRBJ2-7
CDR3: CASRPGHTYGAEAFF; DNA: TGTGCCAGTAGGCCGGGACACACGTATGGCGCTGAAGCTTTCTTT; size: NA; D: NA; V: TRBV19; J: TRBJ1-1
CDR3: CASSQVQATKTEAFF; DNA: TGCGCCAGCAGCCAAGTACAGGCGACGAAGACTGAAGCTTTCTTT; size: once; D: NA; V: TRBV4-1; J: TRBJ1-1
CDR3: CASRVGTGTTDTQYF; DNA: TGTGCCAGTAGGGTAGGTACAGGGACCACAGATACGCAGTATTTT; size: NA; D: NA; V: TRBV19; J: TRBJ2-3
CDR3: CASSSDTENTIYF; DNA: TGTGCCAGCAGCTCGGACACAGAGAACACCATATATTTT; size: NA; D: NA; V: TRBV5-6; J: TRBJ1-3
CDR3: CASSSPGADTQYF; DNA: TGTGCCAGCAGTTCCCCAGGGGCAGATACGCAGTATTTT; size: NA; D: NA; V: TRBV6-5; J: TRBJ2-3
CDR3: CSPHSREQYF; DNA: TGCAGTCCCCATTCTAGGGAGCAGTACTTC; size: once; D: NA; V: TRBV20-1; J: TRBJ2-7
CDR3: CASRVRALNTGELFF; DNA: TGCGCCAGCAGAGTAAGAGCATTGAACACCGGGGAGCTGTTTTTT; size: NA; D: NA; V: TRBV5-1; J: TRBJ2-2
CDR3: CASSQSTGGPDTQYF; DNA: TGTGCCAGCAGCCAATCTACGGGAGGGCCGGATACGCAGTATTTT; size: NA; D: TRBD2; V: TRBV4-2; J: TRBJ2-3
CDR3: CASSPLEETNSPLHF; DNA: TGTGCCAGCAGCCCCCTAGAGGAAACTAATTCACCCCTCCACTTT; size: NA; D: NA; V: TRBV6-1; J: TRBJ1-6
CDR3: CASRRGLGTDTQYF; DNA: TGTGCCAGCAGGAGGGGGCTGGGGACAGATACGCAGTATTTT; size: NA; D: TRBD1; V: TRBV2; J: TRBJ2-3
CDR3: CASSAWGQPQHF; DNA: TGTGCCAGCAGTGCTTGGGGCCAGCCCCAGCATTTT; size: NA; D: NA; V: TRBV28; J: TRBJ1-5
CDR3: CASSFGKRGNTDTQYF; DNA: TGTGCCAGCAGTTTTGGAAAAAGGGGAAACACAGATACGCAGTATTTT; size: NA; D: NA; V: TRBV27; J: TRBJ2-3